The rows below give T cell receptor beta chains drawn from one sample of a study of post-analysis software for immune sequencing data. TCRdb fed the PCR reads into MiXCR, producing one record per CDR3 protein. The data show approximately 730,000 distinct CDR3 sequences, 30% seen once. Source material: blood. These receptors were collected from a girl under 18 with multiple sclerosis. CDR3s include the opening cysteine and the closing phenylalanine or tryptophan. D genes are given only for firm matches. Only part of the rows carry a size: once, few, many, or a class if the clone is expanded.

TRBV29-1	.	many	TRBJ2-3	TGCAGCGCGGCCCGGGACACAGATACGCAGTATTTT	CSAARDTDTQYF
TRBV6-5	TRBD1	.	TRBJ2-1	TGTGCCAGCAGTAACTCTAGACCAGGGGGTGAGCAGTTCTTC	CASSNSRPGGEQFF
TRBV11-1	.	few	TRBJ1-1	TGTGCCAGCAGCCCGGGGACGGGCTGGAACACTGAAGCTTTCTTT	CASSPGTGWNTEAFF
TRBV20-1	.	few	TRBJ2-5	TGCAGTGCTAGACGGGGGCCCGGCCAAGAGACCCAGTACTTC	CSARRGPGQETQYF
TRBV20-1	.	.	TRBJ2-7	TGCAGTGCAAATGATCCGGGACCCCGGGTCGAGCAGTACTTC	CSANDPGPRVEQYF
TRBV10-3	.	.	TRBJ1-1	TGTGCCATCCTAGTTTTGGTGACAGGCACTGAAGCTTTCTTT	CAILVLVTGTEAFF
TRBV20-1	TRBD2	.	TRBJ2-7	TGCAGTGCTGTTCCGGGGGGAGGTTACTACGAGCAGTACTTC	CSAVPGGGYYEQYF
TRBV20-1	TRBD2	.	TRBJ2-3	TGCAGTGCTGGACACTTTGCGGGAGGACCCACAGATACGCAGTATTTT	CSAGHFAGGPTDTQYF
TRBV4-3	TRBD1	.	TRBJ2-7	TGCGCCAGCAGCCAGGTTGACAGGGGACAGCAGTACTTC	CASSQVDRGQQYF
TRBV6-6	.	.	TRBJ1-2	TGTGCCAGCAGCCTCTCAGGGAGTGGCTATGGCTACACCTTC	CASSLSGSGYGYTF
TRBV9	.	.	TRBJ2-1	TGTGCCAGCAGCGAAACAGGGAGCTATGAGCAGTTCTTC	CASSETGSYEQFF